This T cell receptor (beta chain) was profiled in a study of vaccination and CD4 T cells after COVID-19. Study summary: As their vaccination, participants received two doses of either BNT162b2 or mRNA-1273 vaccine.

This CDR3 has 13 amino acids. Deletions cut 5 bases from V and 5 bases from J, with 12 bases between. Germline V lookup: CDR1 SGHNT, CDR2 YENEEA. An Oncomine TCR Beta short-read assay was used to sequence the DNA from cultured CD4+ T cells. TCRdb itself ran the PCR reads through MiXCR, one entry per CDR3 protein. The data contain some 16,000 distinct CDR3 sequences, roughly 53% of them singletons. Noted treatment: roughly 10-day PBMC culture with coronavirus spike peptide pools or control peptides (ViraFEST assay). Cultures of PBMCs, around 1.8 million per well, were set up with 9 to 10 IU/ml IL-2 and around 9.7 ug/ml peptide pools. This clonotype was picked up one time. Its matching antigen is unknown.

The sequence was collected from a human donor who had recovered from COVID-19. This rearrangement joins TRBV11-3 to TRBJ1-1; the D gene is possibly TRBD1 (6 bases). Sequences were obtained from CD4+ T cells from blood, cultured in vitro. The CDR3 DNA is TGTGCCAGCAGCCCGGACAGTCTAACTGAAGCTTTCTTT. Translating it yields CASSPDSLTEAFF.